These 24 T cell receptor beta chains were sequenced from one sample in a study of blood T cell repertoires in COVID-19. The assay was immunoSEQ multiplex PCR, and TCRdb's table has in-frame clones only and misses some. The repertoire has approximately 25,000 clones, 65% to 75% of them found once; the top ten carry just over 6.5%. Material for sequencing was peripheral blood. Source of these receptors: a man aged 50-59 years with COVID-19, enrolled during active disease.

The CDR3 sequence is CAIGRVGEKLFF. Written as DNA, the CDR3 is TGTGCCATTGGCAGGGTGGGGGAAAAACTGTTTTTT. The V call is TRBV10-3, the J call TRBJ1-4; a possible D gene is TRBD1 (5 bases). The CDR3 runs 12 residues. Trimming took 9 bases from V and 8 from J, leaving 13 bases between them. Germline values: CDR1 ENHRY, CDR2 SYGVKD.

The rearrangement joins TRBV19 to TRBJ1-5; D is ambiguous. V lost 8 bases and J lost 1, with 15 bases in between. Germline CDR1 LNHDA, CDR2 SQIVND (reference sequence). The CDR3 totals 15 residues. CDR3 residues: CASDPGFLSNQPQHF. CDR3 sequence (DNA): TGTGCCAGTGACCCGGGGTTTCTGAGCAATCAGCCCCAGCATTTT.

The V call is TRBV2, the J call TRBJ1-5; possibly TRBD1 for D (6 bases). Germline V gene lookup returns CDR1 SNHLY and CDR2 FYNNEI. CDR3 size: 14 residues. V was shortened by 4 bases and J by 6 bases, with 13 bases between the two germline ends. The CDR3, as DNA: TGTGCCAGCAGTGGTCAACAGGGATCTCAGCCCCAGCATTTT. This codes for CASSGQQGSQPQHF. Drawing the rest from reference TRBV2 and TRBJ1-5, the complete variable domain is EPEVTQTPSHQVTQMGQEVILRCVPISNHLYFYWYRQILGQKVEFLVSFYNNEISEKSEIFDDQFSVERPDGSNFTLKIRSTKLEDSAMYFCASSGQQGSQPQHFGDGTRLSIL.

On this clone: Other DNA sequences within the sample encode an identical CDR3. The rearrangement uses TRBV30 and TRBJ2-7, with 9 positions matching TRBD2. V lost 1 base to trimming and J lost 1 base; unmatched junction nucleotides: 8. Germline V gives CDR1 GTSNPN, CDR2 SVGIG (reference sequence). The CDR3 loop spans 16 amino acids. In DNA, the CDR3 is TGTGCCTGGAGTGAAGGGCTGCGGGGGGGGTCCTACGAGCAGTACTTC. Translation gives CAWSEGLRGGSYEQYF.

The V call is TRBV3-1 (or the pseudogene TRBV3-2), the J call TRBJ2-2; TRBD2 matches 10 bases. CDR3 size: 20 residues. With V trimmed by 1 base and J by 6 bases, 17 bases remained unmatched. CDR1 and CDR2 (germline): LGHDT, YNNKEL (reference sequence). This chain's CDR3 is CASSQGKEGLAYVWPGELFF. For the CDR3, the DNA is TGTGCCAGCAGCCAAGGAAAAGAGGGACTAGCGTACGTTTGGCCCGGGGAGCTGTTTTTT.

This clone was seen a few times. The V and J genes are TRBV7-9 and TRBJ1-2; D perhaps matches TRBD1 (5 bases). The CDR3 length is 15 residues. The V end was cut by 1 base, the J end by 0 bases, with 9 bases between. Germline V lookup: CDR1 SEHNR, CDR2 FQNEAQ (reference sequence). CDR3 amino acids: CASSLGQHPNYGYTF. The CDR3 region has the DNA TGTGCCAGCAGCTTAGGACAGCACCCTAACTATGGCTACACCTTC.

This clone was seen only once. This chain connects TRBV2 to TRBJ1-2, with 8 bases aligning to TRBD1. From germline, CDR1 is SNHLY and CDR2 FYNNEI. V dropped 3 bases and J dropped 0; count of bases not matched to a gene: 9. The CDR3 is 17 amino acids. This chain's CDR3 is CASSDRQGAGANYGYTF. The CDR3 DNA is TGTGCCAGCAGTGATCGGCAGGGGGCTGGGGCTAACTATGGCTACACCTTC.

This chain joins TRBV5-1 and TRBJ2-3; D is possibly TRBD2 (5 bases). Germline V gene sequence: CDR1 SGHRS, CDR2 YFSETQ. The CDR3 sequence is 15 residues long. V gave up 0 bases and J gave up 0 bases, with 8 bases separating them. CDR3 residues: CASSLGRGSTDTQYF. The CDR3 DNA is TGCGCCAGCAGCTTGGGTCGGGGTAGCACAGATACGCAGTATTTT.

The chain links TRBV7-3 to TRBJ2-7, with D tentatively TRBD1 (5 bases). Germline-derived CDR1 and CDR2 are SGHTA and FQGTGA. V dropped 5 bases and J dropped 0 bases, with 11 bases sitting between them. This CDR3 is 14 amino acids long. The CDR3 DNA is TGTGCCAGCAGCCCCCAGGGTAGCTCCTACGAGCAGTACTTC. Its translation: CASSPQGSSYEQYF. Looking up the rest from reference TRBV7-3 and TRBJ2-7 gives the full variable domain: GAGVSQTPSNKVTEKGKYVELRCDPISGHTALYWYRQSLGQGPEFLIYFQGTGAADDSGLPNDRFFAVRPEGSVSTLKIQRTERGDSAVYLCASSPQGSSYEQYFGPGTRLTVT.

J is TRBJ2-5 and V is TRBV11-3; a possible D gene is TRBD2 (5 bases). The CDR3 is 15 amino acids. The V gene lost 1 base and the J gene lost 5 bases, with 14 bases spanning the gap. Per the germline V gene, CDR1 is SGHNT and CDR2 is YENEEA. Here the CDR3 DNA reads TGTGCCAGCAGCTTAGGGAGGCCAGCTTGGGAGACCCAGTACTTC. It specifies CASSLGRPAWETQYF.

This clone was counted between two and nine times. This chain uses TRBV7-9 with TRBJ2-7, with no clear D. The CDR3 is 13 amino acids. Germline CDR1 and CDR2: SEHNR and FQNEAQ (reference sequence). The V end was cut by 1 base, the J end by 0 bases, with 4 bases between. Written as DNA, the CDR3 is TGTGCCAGCAGCTTAGACAGCTCCTACGAGCAGTACTTC. Its translation: CASSLDSSYEQYF.

V is TRBV6-5 and J is TRBJ1-1; D not certain. The CDR3 spans 14 residues. V was pared by 3 bases and J by 2 bases, with 10 bases between. Germline CDR1 MNHEY, CDR2 SVGAGI. The chain's CDR3 is CASSYSSLNTEAFF. In DNA, the CDR3 is TGTGCCAGCAGTTATTCTAGCCTAAACACTGAAGCTTTCTTT.

The V gene is TRBV20-1, the J gene TRBJ1-1; 7 positions agree with TRBD1. Trimming took 7 bases from V and 3 from J; bases not matched to a gene: 2. In germline, CDR1 is DFQATT, CDR2 SNEGSKA (reference sequence). The CDR3 loop spans 11 amino acids. Written as DNA, the CDR3 is TGCAGTGGCCAGGGGGACACTGAAGCTTTCTTT. This codes for CSGQGDTEAFF.

The CDR3 here is CASSRQSWQEKLFF. CDR3 sequence (DNA): TGTGCCAGCTCCCGACAGTCTTGGCAGGAAAAACTGTTTTTT. The chain recombines TRBV2 with TRBJ1-4; TRBD1 is a possible D gene (5 bases). Trimming took 8 bases from V and 8 from J, leaving 18 bases between them. CDR1 and CDR2 from the germline V gene are SNHLY and FYNNEI. This CDR3 has 14 residues.

The J gene is TRBJ1-2, the V gene TRBV21-1; the table gives TRBD1 as D, unverified against the DNA. TRBV21-1 is listed as a pseudogene. This CDR3 has 15 amino acids. The CDR3 loop reads CASSKITGGAAGYTF. DNA for the CDR3: TGTGCCAGCAGCAAAATTACAGGGGGCGCGGCTGGCTACACCTTC.

V is TRBV24-1 and J is TRBJ2-5; tentatively, D is TRBD1 (7 bases). The CDR3 covers 17 residues. The V end lost 3 bases, the J end lost 5 bases, and 21 bases lay between the germline ends. The V gene's germline CDR1 is KGHDR and CDR2 SFDVKD. The CDR3 here is CATSDMGAGGPRETQYF. The CDR3 nucleotides are TGTGCCACCAGTGATATGGGGGCAGGGGGGCCTCGGGAGACCCAGTACTTC.

This chain joins TRBV5-1 and TRBJ2-3; tentatively, D is TRBD2 (5 bases). This CDR3 region has 15 residues. Trimming took 4 bases from V and 0 from J, leaving 12 bases between them. Germline loops: CDR1 SGHRS, CDR2 YFSETQ. The CDR3 spells CASSPVASSTDTQYF. CDR3 DNA sequence: TGCGCCAGCAGCCCGGTAGCGTCTAGCACAGATACGCAGTATTTT.

This chain joins TRBV5-4 and TRBJ2-5; D gene ambiguous. The CDR3 is 14 amino acids. V lost 0 bases and J 1 base, leaving 7 bases between the germline ends. CDR1 SGHNT and CDR2 YYREEE come from the germline V gene (reference sequence). The CDR3 sequence: CASSLARSQETQYF. The CDR3 nucleotides read TGTGCCAGCAGCTTGGCGCGGAGCCAAGAGACCCAGTACTTC. Using reference TRBV5-4 and TRBJ2-5 for the parts outside the CDR3, the full variable domain is ETGVTQSPTHLIKTRGQQVTLRCSSQSGHNTVSWYQQALGQGPQFIFQYYREEENGRGNFPPRFSGLQFPNYSSELNVNALELDDSALYLCASSLARSQETQYFGPGTRLLVL.

The V call is TRBV10-1, the J call TRBJ2-7; D is possibly TRBD2 (5 bases). Germline V gene data show CDR1 as WNHNN and CDR2 as SYGVQD (reference sequence). The CDR3 is made up of 13 amino acids. With 0 bases removed from V and 4 bases from J, the gap between germline ends came to 7 bases. The CDR3 nucleotides are TGCGCCAGCAGTGAGTCGGGAGTTTACGAGCAGTACTTC. This gives the protein CASSESGVYEQYF.

The sample holds a few counts of this clone. The V gene is TRBV5-4, the J gene TRBJ2-5; tentatively, D is TRBD1 (6 bases). V was shortened by 8 bases and J by 5 bases, with 10 bases between the two germline ends. Germline V gene sequence: CDR1 SGHNT, CDR2 YYREEE (reference sequence). This CDR3 has 11 residues. The CDR3 DNA follows: TGTGCCAGTTCCAGGGGTGAGACCCAGTACTTC. It encodes CASSRGETQYF.

This clone was detected a few times. The chain employs TRBV30 and TRBJ1-4; TRBD1 might be the D (5 bases). The ends were cut back, 2 bases at V and 5 bases at J, with 27 bases in the middle. The CDR3 sequence is 19 residues long. Germline-derived CDR1 and CDR2 are GTSNPN and SVGIG (reference sequence). CDR3 sequence (DNA): TGTGCCTGGAGTAGTAGACAGTCTCCTATTCCTTCCCTCAATGAAAAACTGTTTTTT. Protein product: CAWSSRQSPIPSLNEKLFF.

The rearrangement uses TRBV7-3 and TRBJ2-3; a possible D gene is TRBD2 (7 bases). The CDR3 covers 13 residues. The germline CDR1 and CDR2 sequences are SGHTA and FQGTGA. V lost 8 bases and J 6 bases, leaving 15 bases between the germline ends. The DNA of the CDR3 is TGTGCCAGCCGGCGGGGGCCAGAGGATACGCAGTATTTT. Translated, it gives CASRRGPEDTQYF.

The chain links TRBV2 to TRBJ2-7; D might be TRBD2 (6 bases). Germline V gene sequence: CDR1 SNHLY, CDR2 FYNNEI. The V end lost 2 bases, the J end lost 4 bases, and 12 bases lay between the germline ends. The CDR3 has 14 residues. The DNA for the CDR3 is TGTGCCAGCAGTGAAACCCCCGGGAGTTACGAGCAGTACTTC. It codes for CASSETPGSYEQYF.

The chain is built from TRBV27 and TRBJ2-5; the match to TRBD2 covers 8 bases. The germline V gene has CDR1 MNHEY and CDR2 SMNVEV (reference sequence). V dropped 0 bases and J dropped 5; count of bases not matched to a gene: 5. The CDR3 sequence is 15 residues long. The CDR3 is CASSLSRREGETQYF. The DNA for the CDR3 is TGTGCCAGCAGTTTATCGAGACGGGAGGGGGAGACCCAGTACTTC.